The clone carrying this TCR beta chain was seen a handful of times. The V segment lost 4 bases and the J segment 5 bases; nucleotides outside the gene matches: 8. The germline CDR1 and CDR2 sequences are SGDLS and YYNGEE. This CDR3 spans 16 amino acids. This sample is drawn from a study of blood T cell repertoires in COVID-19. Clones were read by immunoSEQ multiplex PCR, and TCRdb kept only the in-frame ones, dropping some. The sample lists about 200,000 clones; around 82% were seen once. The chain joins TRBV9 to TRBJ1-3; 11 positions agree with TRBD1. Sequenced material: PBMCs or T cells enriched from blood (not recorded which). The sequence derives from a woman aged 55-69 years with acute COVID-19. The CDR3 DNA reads TGTGCCAGCAGCCCTCAGGACAGGGGGCTGAGAAACACCATATATTTT. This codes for CASSPQDRGLRNTIYF.